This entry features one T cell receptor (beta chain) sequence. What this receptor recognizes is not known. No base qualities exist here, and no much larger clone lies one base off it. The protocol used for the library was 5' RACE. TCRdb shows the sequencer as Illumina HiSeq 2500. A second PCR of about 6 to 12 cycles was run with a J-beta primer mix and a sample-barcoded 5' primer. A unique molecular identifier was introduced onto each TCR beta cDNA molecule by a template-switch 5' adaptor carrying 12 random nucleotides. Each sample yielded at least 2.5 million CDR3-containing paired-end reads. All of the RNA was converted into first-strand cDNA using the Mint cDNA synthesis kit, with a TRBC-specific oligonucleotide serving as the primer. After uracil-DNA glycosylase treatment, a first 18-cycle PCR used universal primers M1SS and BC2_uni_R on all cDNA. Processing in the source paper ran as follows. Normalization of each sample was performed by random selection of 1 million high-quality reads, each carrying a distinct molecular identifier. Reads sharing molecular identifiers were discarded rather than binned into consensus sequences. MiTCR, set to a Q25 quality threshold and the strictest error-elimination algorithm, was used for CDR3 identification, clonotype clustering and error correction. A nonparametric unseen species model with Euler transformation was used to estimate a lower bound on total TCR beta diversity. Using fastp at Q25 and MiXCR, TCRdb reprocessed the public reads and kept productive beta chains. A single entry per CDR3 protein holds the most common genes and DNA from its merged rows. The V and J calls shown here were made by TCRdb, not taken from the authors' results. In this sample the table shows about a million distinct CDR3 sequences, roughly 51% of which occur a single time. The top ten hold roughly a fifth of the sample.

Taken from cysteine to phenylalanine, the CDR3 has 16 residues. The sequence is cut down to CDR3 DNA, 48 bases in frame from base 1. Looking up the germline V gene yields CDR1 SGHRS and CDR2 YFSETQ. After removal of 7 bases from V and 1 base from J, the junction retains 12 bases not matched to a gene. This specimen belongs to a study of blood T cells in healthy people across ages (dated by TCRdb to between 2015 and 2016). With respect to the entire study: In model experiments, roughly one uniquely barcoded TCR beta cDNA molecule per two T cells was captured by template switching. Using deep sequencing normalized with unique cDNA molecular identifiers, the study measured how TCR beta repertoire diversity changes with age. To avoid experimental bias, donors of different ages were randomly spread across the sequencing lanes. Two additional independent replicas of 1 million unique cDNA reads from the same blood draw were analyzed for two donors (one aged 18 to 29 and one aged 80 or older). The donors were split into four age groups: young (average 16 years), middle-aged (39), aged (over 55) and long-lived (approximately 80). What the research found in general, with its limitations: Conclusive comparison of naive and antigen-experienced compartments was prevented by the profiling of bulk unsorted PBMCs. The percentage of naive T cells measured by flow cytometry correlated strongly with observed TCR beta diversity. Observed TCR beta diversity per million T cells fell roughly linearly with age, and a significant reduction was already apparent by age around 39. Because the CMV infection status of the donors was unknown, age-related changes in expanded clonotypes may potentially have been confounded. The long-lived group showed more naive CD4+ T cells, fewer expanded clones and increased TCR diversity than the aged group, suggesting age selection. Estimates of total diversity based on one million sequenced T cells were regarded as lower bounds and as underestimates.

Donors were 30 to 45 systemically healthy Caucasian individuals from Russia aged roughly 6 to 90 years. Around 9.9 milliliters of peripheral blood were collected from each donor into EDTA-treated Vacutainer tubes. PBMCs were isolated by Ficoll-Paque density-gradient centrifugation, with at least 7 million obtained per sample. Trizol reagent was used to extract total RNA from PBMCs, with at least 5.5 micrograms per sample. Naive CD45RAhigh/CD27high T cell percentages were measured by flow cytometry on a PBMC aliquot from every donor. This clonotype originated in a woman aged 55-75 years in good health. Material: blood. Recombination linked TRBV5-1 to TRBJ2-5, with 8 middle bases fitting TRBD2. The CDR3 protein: CASWPSAGATQETQYF. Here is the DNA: TGCGCCAGCTGGCCCTCAGCGGGAGCCACCCAAGAGACCCAGTACTTC.